One sample yielded the 6 T cell receptor beta chains listed below, sequenced in a study of metastatic and nonmetastatic thyroid tumors. Each patient came to thyroid surgery without any prior treatment (of any kind). TCRdb re-called the PCR reads via MiXCR. Found here are around 89,000 clones, 15% of them singletons; the top ten hold roughly 3.9%. Sequencing was done on a sample of blood. The receptors derive from a female donor with papillary thyroid cancer or a benign thyroid nodule (not recorded which). Some clones in this sample may be carry-over from other donors' samples.

The genes are TRBV29-1 and TRBJ1-2, with 9 bases matching TRBD1. The CDR3 spans 14 residues. The germline V gene has CDR1 SQVTM and CDR2 ANQGSEA. Trimming at V came to 2 bases and at J to 4 bases, leaving 5 bases not matched to a gene. CDR3 sequence reads: CSVEFWTGAYGYTF. The CDR3, as DNA: TGCAGCGTTGAATTCTGGACAGGGGCCTATGGCTACACCTTC.

This clone was found many times. V usage is TRBV7-3 and J usage is TRBJ1-1; 10 bases agree with TRBD1. Germline CDR1 reads SGHTA; CDR2 reads FQGTGA. The V and J ends lost 5 bases and 9 bases, in that order; junction bases with no gene match: 6. This CDR3 contains 13 residues. This chain's CDR3 is CASSPTGGIKAFF. In DNA form, the CDR3 reads TGTGCCAGCAGCCCGACAGGGGGCATCAAAGCTTTCTTT.

There are a few counts of this clone. The V and J genes are TRBV5-1 and TRBJ2-3; D is possibly TRBD1 or TRBD2 (5 bases each). CDR3 length: 11 residues. In germline, CDR1 is SGHRS, CDR2 YFSETQ. V lost 7 bases to trimming and J lost 3 bases, with 6 bases between them. For the CDR3, the DNA is TGCGCCAGCGGGGGAACAGATACGCAGTATTTT. Its protein product is CASGGTDTQYF.

The table lists this clone with many counts. V gene TRBV29-1 combines with J gene TRBJ1-4, with a tentative D call TRBD1 (6 bases). V dropped 6 bases and J dropped 4 bases, with 15 bases sitting between them. Per germline, CDR1 SQVTM and CDR2 ANQGSEA. The CDR3 has 14 amino acids. Here the CDR3 DNA reads TGCAGCGTACAGGGAGGGAGGTTTAATGAAAAACTGTTTTTT. Amino acids: CSVQGGRFNEKLFF.

Ten or more counts support this clone. The chain joins TRBV10-2 to TRBJ2-7; either TRBD1 or TRBD2 may fit D (6 bases each). The CDR3 is made up of 13 amino acids. V was shortened by 4 bases and J by 3 bases, with 10 bases between the two germline ends. Germline CDR1 and CDR2: WSHSY and SAAADI. DNA for the CDR3: TGCGCCAGCAGTGCCGGGGGCGGCTACGAGCAGTACTTC. Translation gives CASSAGGGYEQYF.

This clone was recorded at least ten times. This chain links TRBV20-1 with TRBJ2-1; D might be TRBD2 (7 bases). Looked up from germline, CDR1 is DFQATT and CDR2 is SNEGSKA (reference sequence). Trimming stripped 8 bases from V and 6 bases from J, with 23 bases between. CDR3 length: 15 amino acids. CDR3 bases: TGCAGTACGTTAAGAGGGGGGGCGTTTCCCAATGAGCAGTTCTTC. Protein: CSTLRGGAFPNEQFF.